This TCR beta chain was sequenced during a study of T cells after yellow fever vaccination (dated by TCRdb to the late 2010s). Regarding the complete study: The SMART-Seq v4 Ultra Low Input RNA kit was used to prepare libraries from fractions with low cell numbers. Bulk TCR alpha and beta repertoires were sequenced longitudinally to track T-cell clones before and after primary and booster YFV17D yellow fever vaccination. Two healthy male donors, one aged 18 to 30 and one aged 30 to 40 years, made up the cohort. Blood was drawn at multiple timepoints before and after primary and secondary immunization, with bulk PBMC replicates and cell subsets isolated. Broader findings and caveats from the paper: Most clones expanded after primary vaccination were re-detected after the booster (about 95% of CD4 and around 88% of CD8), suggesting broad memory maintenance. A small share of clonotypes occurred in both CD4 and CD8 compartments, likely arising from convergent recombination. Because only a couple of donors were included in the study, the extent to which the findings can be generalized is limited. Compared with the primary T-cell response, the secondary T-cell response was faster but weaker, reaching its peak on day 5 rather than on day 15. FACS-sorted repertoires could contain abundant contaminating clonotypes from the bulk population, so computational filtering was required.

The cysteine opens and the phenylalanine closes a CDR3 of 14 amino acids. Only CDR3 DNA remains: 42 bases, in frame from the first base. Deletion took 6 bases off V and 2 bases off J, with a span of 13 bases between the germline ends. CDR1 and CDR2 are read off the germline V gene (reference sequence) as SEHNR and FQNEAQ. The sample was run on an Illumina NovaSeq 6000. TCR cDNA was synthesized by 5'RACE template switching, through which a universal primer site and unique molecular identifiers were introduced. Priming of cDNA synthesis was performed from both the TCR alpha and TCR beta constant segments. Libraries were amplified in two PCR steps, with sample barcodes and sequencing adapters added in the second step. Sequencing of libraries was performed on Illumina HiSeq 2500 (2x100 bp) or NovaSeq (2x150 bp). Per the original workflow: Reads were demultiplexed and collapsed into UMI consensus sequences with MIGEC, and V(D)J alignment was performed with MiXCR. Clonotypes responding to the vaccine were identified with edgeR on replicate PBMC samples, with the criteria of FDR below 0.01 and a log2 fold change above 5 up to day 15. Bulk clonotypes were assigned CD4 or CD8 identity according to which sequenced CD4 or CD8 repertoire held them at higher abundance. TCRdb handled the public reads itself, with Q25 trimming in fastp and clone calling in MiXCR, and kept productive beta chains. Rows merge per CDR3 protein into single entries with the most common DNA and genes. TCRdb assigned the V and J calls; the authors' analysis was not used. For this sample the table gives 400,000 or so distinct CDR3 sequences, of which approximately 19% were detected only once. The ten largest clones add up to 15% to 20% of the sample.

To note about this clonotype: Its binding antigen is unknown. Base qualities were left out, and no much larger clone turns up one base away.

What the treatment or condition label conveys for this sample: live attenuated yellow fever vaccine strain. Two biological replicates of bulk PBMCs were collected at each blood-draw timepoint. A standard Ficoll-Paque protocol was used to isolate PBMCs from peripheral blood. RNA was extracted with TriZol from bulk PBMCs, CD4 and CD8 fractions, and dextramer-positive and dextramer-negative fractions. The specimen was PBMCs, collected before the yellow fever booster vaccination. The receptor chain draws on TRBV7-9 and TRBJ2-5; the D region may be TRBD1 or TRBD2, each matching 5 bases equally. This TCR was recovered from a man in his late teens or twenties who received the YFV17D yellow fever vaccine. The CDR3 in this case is CASRQTGTQETQYF. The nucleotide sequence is TGTGCCAGCAGACAGACCGGGACGCAAGAGACCCAGTACTTC.